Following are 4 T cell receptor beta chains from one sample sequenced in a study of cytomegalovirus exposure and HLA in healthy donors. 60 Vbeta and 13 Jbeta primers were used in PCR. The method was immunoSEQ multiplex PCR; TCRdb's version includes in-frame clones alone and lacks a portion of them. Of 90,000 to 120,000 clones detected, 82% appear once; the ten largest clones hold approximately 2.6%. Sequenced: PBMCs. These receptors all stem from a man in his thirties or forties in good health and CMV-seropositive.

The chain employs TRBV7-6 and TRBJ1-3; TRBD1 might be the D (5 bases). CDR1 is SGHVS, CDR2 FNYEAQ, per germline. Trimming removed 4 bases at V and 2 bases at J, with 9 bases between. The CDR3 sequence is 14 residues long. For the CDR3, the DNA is TGTGCCAGCAGCTACCAGGGTACTGGAAACACCATATATTTT. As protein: CASSYQGTGNTIYF.

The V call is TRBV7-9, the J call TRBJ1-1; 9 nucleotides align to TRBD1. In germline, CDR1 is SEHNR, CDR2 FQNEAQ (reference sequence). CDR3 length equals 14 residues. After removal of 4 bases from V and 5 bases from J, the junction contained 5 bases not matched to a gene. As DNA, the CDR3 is TGTGCCAGCAGCTCACAGGGGGCAGAGACTGAAGCTTTCTTT. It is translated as CASSSQGAETEAFF.

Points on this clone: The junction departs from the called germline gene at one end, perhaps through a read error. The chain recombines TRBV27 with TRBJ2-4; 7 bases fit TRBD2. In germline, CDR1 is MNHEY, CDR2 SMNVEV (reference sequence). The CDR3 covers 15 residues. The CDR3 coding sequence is TGTGCCAGCATGGGACTACCGGGAGCCAAAAACAGTCAGTACTTC. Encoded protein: CASMGLPGAKNSQYF.

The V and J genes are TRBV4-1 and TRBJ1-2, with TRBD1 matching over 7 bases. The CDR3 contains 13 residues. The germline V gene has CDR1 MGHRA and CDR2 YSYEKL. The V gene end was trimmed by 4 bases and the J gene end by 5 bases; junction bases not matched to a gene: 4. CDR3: CASSLRTGYGYTF. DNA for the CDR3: TGCGCCAGCAGCCTTCGGACAGGTTATGGCTACACCTTC.